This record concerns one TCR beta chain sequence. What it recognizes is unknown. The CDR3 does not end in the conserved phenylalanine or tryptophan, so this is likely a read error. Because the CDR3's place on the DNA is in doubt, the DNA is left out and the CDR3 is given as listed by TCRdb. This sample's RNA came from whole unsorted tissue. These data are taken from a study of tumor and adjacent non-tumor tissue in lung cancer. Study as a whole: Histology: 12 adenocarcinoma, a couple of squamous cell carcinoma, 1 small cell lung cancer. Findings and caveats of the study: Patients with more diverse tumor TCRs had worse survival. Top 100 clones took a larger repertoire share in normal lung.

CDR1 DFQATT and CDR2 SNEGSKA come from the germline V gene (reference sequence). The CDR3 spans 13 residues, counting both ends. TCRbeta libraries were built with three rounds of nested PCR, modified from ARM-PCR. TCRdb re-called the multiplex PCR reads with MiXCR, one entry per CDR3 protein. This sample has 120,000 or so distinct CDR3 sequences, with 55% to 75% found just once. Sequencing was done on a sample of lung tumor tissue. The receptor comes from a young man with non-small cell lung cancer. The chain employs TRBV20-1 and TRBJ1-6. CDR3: CSARPKWDSPLHL.